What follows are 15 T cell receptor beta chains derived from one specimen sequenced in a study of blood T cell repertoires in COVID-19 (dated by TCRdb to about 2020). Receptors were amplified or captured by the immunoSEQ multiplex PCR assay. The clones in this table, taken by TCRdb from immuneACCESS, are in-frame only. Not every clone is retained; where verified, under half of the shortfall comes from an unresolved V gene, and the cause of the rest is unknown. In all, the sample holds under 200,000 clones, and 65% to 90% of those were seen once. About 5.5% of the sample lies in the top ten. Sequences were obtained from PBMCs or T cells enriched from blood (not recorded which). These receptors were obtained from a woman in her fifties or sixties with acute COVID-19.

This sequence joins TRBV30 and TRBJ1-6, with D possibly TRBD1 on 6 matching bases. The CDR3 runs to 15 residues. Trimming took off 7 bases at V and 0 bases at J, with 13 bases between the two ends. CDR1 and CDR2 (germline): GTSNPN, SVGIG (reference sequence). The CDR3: CASRGASSYNSPLHF. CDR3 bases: TGTGCCTCCCGGGGGGCCAGCTCCTATAATTCACCCCTCCACTTT.

The CDR3 region has the DNA TGTGCCTGGAGTGTAGGGACTAGCGGGAGTGAGACCCAGTACTTC. It codes for CAWSVGTSGSETQYF. This sequence joins TRBV30 and TRBJ2-5; TRBD2 matches at 14 bases. Trimming removed 0 bases from V and 5 bases from J; junction bases left unmatched: 2. The CDR3 contains 15 residues. CDR1 and CDR2 (germline): GTSNPN, SVGIG (reference sequence). The variable domain in full, completed from reference TRBV30 and TRBJ2-5, reads SQTIHQWPATLVQPVGSPLSLECTVEGTSNPNLYWYRQAAGRGLQLLFYSVGIGQISSEVPQNLSASRPQDRQFILSSKKLLLSDSGFYLCAWSVGTSGSETQYFGPGTRLLVL.

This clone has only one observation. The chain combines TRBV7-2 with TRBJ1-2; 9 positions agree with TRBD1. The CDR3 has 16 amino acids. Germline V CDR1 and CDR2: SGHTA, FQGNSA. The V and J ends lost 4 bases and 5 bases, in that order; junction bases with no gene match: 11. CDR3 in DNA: TGTGCCAGCAGCTCAAGGCCGGGACAGGGAGGATATGGCTACACCTTC. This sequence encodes CASSSRPGQGGYGYTF.

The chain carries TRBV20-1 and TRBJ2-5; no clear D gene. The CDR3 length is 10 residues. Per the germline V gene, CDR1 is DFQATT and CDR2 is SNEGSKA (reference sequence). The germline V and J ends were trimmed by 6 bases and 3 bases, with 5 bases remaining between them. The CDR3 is CSASEETQYF. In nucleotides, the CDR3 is TGCAGTGCCAGCGAAGAGACCCAGTACTTC.

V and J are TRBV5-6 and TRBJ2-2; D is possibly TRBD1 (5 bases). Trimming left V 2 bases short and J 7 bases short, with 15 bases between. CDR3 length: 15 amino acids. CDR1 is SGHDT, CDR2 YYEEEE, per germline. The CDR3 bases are TGTGCCAGCAGCTTAAGTTGGCAGGGCGGCGGGGAGCTGTTTTTT. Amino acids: CASSLSWQGGGELFF.

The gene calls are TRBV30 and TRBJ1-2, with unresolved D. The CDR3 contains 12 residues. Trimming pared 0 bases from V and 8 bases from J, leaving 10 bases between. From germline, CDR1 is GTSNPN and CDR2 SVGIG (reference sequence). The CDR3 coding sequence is TGTGCCTGGAGTGTAGGAGGGTCCGGCTACACCTTC. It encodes CAWSVGGSGYTF.

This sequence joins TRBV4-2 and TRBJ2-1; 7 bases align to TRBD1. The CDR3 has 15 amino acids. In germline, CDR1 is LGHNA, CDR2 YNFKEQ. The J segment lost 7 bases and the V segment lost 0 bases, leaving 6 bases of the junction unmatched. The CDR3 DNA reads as TGTGCCAGCAGCCAAGATCCAGGGGGTTCTAATGAGCAGTTCTTC. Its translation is CASSQDPGGSNEQFF.

CDR3 DNA: TGTGCCAGCAGCTTCCCAAACAGGGTGGGCTACGAGCAGTACTTC. This sequence encodes CASSFPNRVGYEQYF. The chain links TRBV7-2 to TRBJ2-7; tentative D call: TRBD1 (6 bases). The CDR3 is 15 amino acids. V lost 3 bases to trimming and J lost 3 bases, with 15 bases between them. Germline lookup yields CDR1 SGHTA and CDR2 FQGNSA. Looking up the rest from reference TRBV7-2 and TRBJ2-7 gives the full variable domain: GAGVSQSPSNKVTEKGKDVELRCDPISGHTALYWYRQSLGQGLEFLIYFQGNSAPDKSGLPSDRFSAERTGGSVSTLTIQRTQQEDSAVYLCASSFPNRVGYEQYFGPGTRLTVT.

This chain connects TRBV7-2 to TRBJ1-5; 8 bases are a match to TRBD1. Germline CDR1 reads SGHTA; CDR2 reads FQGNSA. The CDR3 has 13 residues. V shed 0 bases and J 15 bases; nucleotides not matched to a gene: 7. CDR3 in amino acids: CASSLALDRVPHF. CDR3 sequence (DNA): TGTGCCAGCAGCTTAGCATTGGACAGGGTCCCGCATTTT.

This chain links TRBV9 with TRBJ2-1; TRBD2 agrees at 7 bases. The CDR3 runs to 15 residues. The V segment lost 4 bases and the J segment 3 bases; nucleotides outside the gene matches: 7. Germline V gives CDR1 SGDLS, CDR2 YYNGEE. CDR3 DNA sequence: TGTGCCAGCAGCAATTTAGCGGGTTTCTACAATGAGCAGTTCTTC. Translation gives CASSNLAGFYNEQFF.

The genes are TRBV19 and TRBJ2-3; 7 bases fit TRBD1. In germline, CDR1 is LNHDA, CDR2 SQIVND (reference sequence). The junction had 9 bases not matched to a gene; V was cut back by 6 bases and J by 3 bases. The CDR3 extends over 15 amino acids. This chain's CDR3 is CASRTDRAVTDTQYF. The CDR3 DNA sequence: TGTGCCAGTAGGACTGACAGGGCGGTGACAGATACGCAGTATTTT.

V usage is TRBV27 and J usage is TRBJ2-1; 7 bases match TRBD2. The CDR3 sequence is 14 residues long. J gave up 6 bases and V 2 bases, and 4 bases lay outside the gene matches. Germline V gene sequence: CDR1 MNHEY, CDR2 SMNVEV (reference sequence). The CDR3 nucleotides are TGTGCCAGCAGTTTAACGGGAGGCCTCAATGAGCAGTTCTTC. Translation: CASSLTGGLNEQFF.

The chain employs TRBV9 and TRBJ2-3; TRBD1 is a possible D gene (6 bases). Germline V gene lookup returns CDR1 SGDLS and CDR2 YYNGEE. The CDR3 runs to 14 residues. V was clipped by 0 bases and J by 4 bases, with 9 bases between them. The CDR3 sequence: CASSVVPGADTQYF. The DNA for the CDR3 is TGTGCCAGCAGCGTAGTCCCAGGGGCAGATACGCAGTATTTT.

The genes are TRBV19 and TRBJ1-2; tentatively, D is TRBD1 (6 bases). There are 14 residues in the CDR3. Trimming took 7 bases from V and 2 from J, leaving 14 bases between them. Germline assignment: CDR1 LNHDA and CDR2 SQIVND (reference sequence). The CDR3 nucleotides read TGTGCCAGTAATCCCCTGAGGGGGAACTATGGCTACACCTTC. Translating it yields CASNPLRGNYGYTF.

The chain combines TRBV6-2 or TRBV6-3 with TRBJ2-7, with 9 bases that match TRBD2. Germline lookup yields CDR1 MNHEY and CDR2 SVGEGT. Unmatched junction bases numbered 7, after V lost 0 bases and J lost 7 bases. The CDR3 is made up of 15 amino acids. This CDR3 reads CASSYSLLAGWEQYF. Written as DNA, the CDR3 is TGTGCCAGCAGTTACTCGTTGCTAGCGGGATGGGAGCAGTACTTC.